These 10 T cell receptor beta chains were all obtained from the same sample, sequenced in a study of blood T cells in healthy people across ages. The use of a sample-barcoded 5' primer and a J-beta primer mix characterized a second PCR of about 7 to 12 cycles. TCRdb ran MiXCR on the 5' RACE reads and lists one entry per CDR3 protein. Of some 700,000 distinct CDR3 sequences listed, approximately 22% were seen once; the top ten hold less than 25%. What was sequenced was blood. The receptors derive from a man aged 65-85 years in good health.

This clonotype was seen more than once but under ten times. V and J are TRBV15 and TRBJ1-1, with D hard to call. The CDR3 has 15 amino acids. The V gene's germline CDR1 is LNHNV and CDR2 YYDKDF (reference sequence). Trimming removed 1 base at V and 1 base at J, with 10 bases between. The CDR3 nucleotides read TGTGCCACCAGCAGAGCGGCGATCCCGAACACTGAAGCTTTCTTT. This translates into CATSRAAIPNTEAFF.

This clonotype was counted a few times. This chain links TRBV6-5 with TRBJ1-4; D not resolved. CDR1 is MNHEY, CDR2 SVGAGI, per germline. V lost 4 bases to trimming and J lost 5 bases, with 11 bases between them. This CDR3 has 14 amino acids. CDR3 sequence: CASSSTVGNEKLFF. The CDR3 DNA reads as TGTGCCAGCAGTTCCACAGTAGGGAATGAAAAACTGTTTTTT.

This clonotype was recorded many times. The chain couples TRBV5-6 to TRBJ2-2; no reliable D call. The CDR3 is 14 amino acids. The ends were cut back, 0 bases at V and 3 bases at J, with 6 bases in the middle. Germline CDR1 SGHDT, CDR2 YYEEEE. The CDR3 DNA reads TGTGCCAGCAGCTTGGGAGAGCACACCGGGGAGCTGTTTTTT. Amino acid sequence: CASSLGEHTGELFF.

The table lists this clonotype with a few counts. J is TRBJ1-5 and V is TRBV12-3 or TRBV12-4; the match to TRBD1 covers 7 bases. V shed 6 bases and J 15 bases; nucleotides not matched to a gene: 14. CDR3 length: 13 amino acids. Here the CDR3 DNA reads TGTGCCAGCAGCACAGGGGTTTTAGGGGCTAGGCATTTT. Amino acid sequence: CASSTGVLGARHF.

As DNA, the CDR3 is TGCAGTGCTAGAAACCCCCGGGACAGTATCTATGGCTACACCTTC. Translation: CSARNPRDSIYGYTF. The chain combines TRBV20-1 with TRBJ1-2; 7 bases line up with TRBD1. With 2 bases clipped from V and 4 bases from J, the junction kept 10 bases outside the gene matches. Per germline, CDR1 DFQATT and CDR2 SNEGSKA (reference sequence). The CDR3 loop spans 15 amino acids.

The gene calls are TRBV5-5 and TRBJ2-3; TRBD1 is a possible D gene (5 bases). The CDR3 sequence is 14 residues long. The germline CDR1 and CDR2 sequences are SGHKS and YYEKEE (reference sequence). Trimming shortened V by 0 bases and J by 6 bases, and 11 bases separated the two germline ends. The CDR3 region is CASSLDQGRDTQYF. In DNA form, the CDR3 reads TGTGCCAGCAGCTTGGATCAGGGTAGGGATACGCAGTATTTT.

In its sample, this clonotype was seen a few times. The rearrangement uses TRBV20-1 and TRBJ1-6, with D hard to call. The CDR3 length is 14 residues. V shed 6 bases and J shed 8 bases, with 17 bases lying between them. CDR1 and CDR2 (germline): DFQATT, SNEGSKA (reference sequence). The CDR3 region is CSASRIREDSPLHF. Here the CDR3 DNA reads TGCAGTGCAAGTCGGATTCGGGAGGATTCACCCCTCCACTTT.

This chain joins TRBV12-3 or TRBV12-4 and TRBJ2-1; 9 nucleotides agree with TRBD1. The CDR3 sequence is 18 residues long. V gave up 3 bases and J gave up 6 bases; unmatched junction bases: 15. CDR3 nucleotides: TGTGCCAGCAGTTTTATTTCCACGGGACAGGGAGGAGGCAATGAGCAGTTCTTC. It specifies CASSFISTGQGGGNEQFF.

This clonotype was found a few times. The chain is built from TRBV5-1 and TRBJ2-3; D is unresolved. CDR1 SGHRS and CDR2 YFSETQ come from the germline V gene. This CDR3 spans 15 amino acids. Trimming removed 0 bases from V and 4 bases from J, with 12 bases in between. The DNA for the CDR3 is TGCGCCAGCAGCTTGGTGGGTAACCATGCAGATACGCAGTATTTT. Encoded protein: CASSLVGNHADTQYF. Combining the CDR3 with reference TRBV5-1 and TRBJ2-3 gives the whole variable domain KAGVTQTPRYLIKTRGQQVTLSCSPISGHRSVSWYQQTPGQGLQFLFEYFSETQRNKGNFPGRFSGRQFSNSRSEMNVSTLELGDSALYLCASSLVGNHADTQYFGPGTRLTVL.

This clonotype came up a few times. The V call is TRBV3-1, the J call TRBJ2-7; 8 positions agree with TRBD1. The CDR3 runs 16 residues. Germline V gene sequence: CDR1 LGHDT, CDR2 YNNKEL (reference sequence). V was pared by 3 bases and J by 1 base, with 8 bases of the junction left unmatched. CDR3 protein: CASSHNSGQGSYEQYF. Here the CDR3 DNA reads TGTGCCAGCAGCCATAACTCCGGACAGGGTTCCTACGAGCAGTACTTC.